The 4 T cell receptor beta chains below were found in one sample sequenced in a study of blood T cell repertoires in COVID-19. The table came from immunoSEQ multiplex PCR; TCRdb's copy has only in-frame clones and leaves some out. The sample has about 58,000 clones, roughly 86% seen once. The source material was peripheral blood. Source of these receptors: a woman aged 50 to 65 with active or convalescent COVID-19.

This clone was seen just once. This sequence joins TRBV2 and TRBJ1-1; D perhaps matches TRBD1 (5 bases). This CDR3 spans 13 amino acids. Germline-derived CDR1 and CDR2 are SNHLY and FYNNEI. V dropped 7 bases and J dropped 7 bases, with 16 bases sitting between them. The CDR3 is CASNPLGTGEAFF. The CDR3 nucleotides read TGTGCCAGCAACCCCCTGGGTACAGGTGAAGCTTTCTTT.

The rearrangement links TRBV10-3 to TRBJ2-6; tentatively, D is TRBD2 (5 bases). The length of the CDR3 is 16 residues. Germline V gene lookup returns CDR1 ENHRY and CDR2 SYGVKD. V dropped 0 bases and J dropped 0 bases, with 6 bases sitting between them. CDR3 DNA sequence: TGTGCCATCAGTGAGTCGGGAGACTCTGGGGCCAACGTCCTGACTTTC. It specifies CAISESGDSGANVLTF.

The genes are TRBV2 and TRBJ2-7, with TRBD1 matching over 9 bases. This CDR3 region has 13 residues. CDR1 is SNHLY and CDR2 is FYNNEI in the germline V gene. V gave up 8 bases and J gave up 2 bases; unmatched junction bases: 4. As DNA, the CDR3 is TGTGCCAGCCTGGGACAGGGAGCCTACGAGCAGTACTTC. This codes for CASLGQGAYEQYF.

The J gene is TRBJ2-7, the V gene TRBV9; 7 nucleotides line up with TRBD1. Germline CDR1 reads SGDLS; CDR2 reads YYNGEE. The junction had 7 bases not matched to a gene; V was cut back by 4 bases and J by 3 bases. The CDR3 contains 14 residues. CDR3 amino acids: CASSPRDRGYEQYF. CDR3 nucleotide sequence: TGTGCCAGCAGCCCTCGGGACAGAGGCTACGAGCAGTACTTC.